What follows are 11 T cell receptor beta chains derived from one specimen sequenced in a study of blood T cell repertoires in COVID-19. Sequencing was performed with immunoSEQ multiplex PCR; in TCRdb, only in-frame clones are kept and a portion is missing. The sample has a few hundred thousand clones, over 70% seen once. Input material: peripheral blood. These receptors were obtained from a woman aged 70-85 years with COVID-19, enrolled during active disease.

This sequence joins TRBV5-3 and TRBJ2-7, with a tentative D call TRBD1 (6 bases). TRBV5-3 is recorded as an ORF, its role being uncertain. The CDR3 is 17 amino acids. The V end was cut by 3 bases, the J end by 0 bases, with 19 bases between. Written as DNA, the CDR3 is TGTGCCAGAAGCTATTCCGGGACACACCATCGCTCCTACGAGCAGTACTTC. Protein: CARSYSGTHHRSYEQYF.

The rearrangement uses TRBV27 and TRBJ1-5; 11 bases are shared with TRBD1. J was trimmed by 1 base and V by 6 bases; bases with no gene match: 14. This CDR3 spans 19 amino acids. The V gene's germline CDR1 is MNHEY and CDR2 SMNVEV (reference sequence). The CDR3 bases are TGTGCCAGCAGGGAAGGGACAGGGGGGAATTGGGGGAGCAATCAGCCCCAGCATTTT. Encoded protein: CASREGTGGNWGSNQPQHF.

The V and J genes are TRBV5-6 and TRBJ1-4; D remains ambiguous. Trimming took 0 bases from V and 7 from J, leaving 10 bases between them. The CDR3 is 14 amino acids. From germline, CDR1 is SGHDT and CDR2 YYEEEE. CDR3 bases: TGTGCCAGCAGCTTGGAGGTGAGGGCTGAAAAACTGTTTTTT. This gives the protein CASSLEVRAEKLFF.

The count of this clone is one. The V gene is TRBV27, the J gene TRBJ2-3; 12 nucleotides line up with TRBD2. CDR1 is MNHEY and CDR2 is SMNVEV in the germline V gene (reference sequence). J lost 7 bases, V lost 5 bases, and 16 bases had no gene match. The CDR3 extends over 18 amino acids. This CDR3 is CASSRNRLAGARGYTQYF. In nucleotides, the CDR3 is TGTGCCAGCAGTAGGAATCGACTAGCGGGGGCTCGTGGGTATACGCAGTATTTT.

The chain has TRBV10-3 and TRBJ1-2; D is undetermined. The CDR3 extends over 14 amino acids. The germline V gene encodes CDR1 ENHRY and CDR2 SYGVKD. V was pared by 0 bases and J by 8 bases, with 13 bases between. CDR3 in amino acids: CAISESEDIDGYTF. The CDR3 DNA sequence: TGTGCCATCAGTGAGTCAGAGGATATCGACGGCTACACCTTC.

CDR3 residues: CASSLALGAAETQYF. The CDR3 DNA reads as TGTGCCAGCAGCTTAGCGCTGGGGGCCGCGGAGACCCAGTACTTC. The chain couples TRBV7-2 to TRBJ2-5; a possible D gene is TRBD1 (6 bases). The V end was cut by 0 bases, the J end by 5 bases, with 13 bases between. The germline V gene has CDR1 SGHTA and CDR2 FQGNSA. This CDR3 spans 15 amino acids.

This chain links TRBV6-5 with TRBJ1-1; TRBD1 matches at 9 bases. This CDR3 spans 15 amino acids. The germline CDR1 and CDR2 sequences are MNHEY and SVGAGI. The trim removed 5 bases at V and 0 bases at J, leaving 4 bases unmatched. The DNA for the CDR3 is TGTGCCAGCAGTCTGACAGGGGGGTTGAACACTGAAGCTTTCTTT. Its translation: CASSLTGGLNTEAFF.

In regard to this clone: Additional DNA sequences in this sample encode the identical CDR3. The rearrangement links TRBV11-3 to TRBJ2-5; no firm D call. The germline CDR1 and CDR2 sequences are SGHNT and YENEEA. Trimming pared 3 bases from V and 4 bases from J, leaving 9 bases between. The CDR3 has 13 residues. CDR3 residues: CASSFSSGETQYF. In DNA form, the CDR3 reads TGTGCCAGCAGCTTCTCCTCAGGAGAGACCCAGTACTTC.

V gene TRBV12-3 or TRBV12-4 combines with J gene TRBJ1-1, with D maybe TRBD1 (5 bases). This CDR3 has 13 amino acids. Trimming removed 6 bases at V and 5 bases at J, with 13 bases between. CDR3 protein: CASSPGHGTEAFF. Written as DNA, the CDR3 is TGTGCCAGCAGCCCCGGACATGGGACTGAAGCTTTCTTT.

The chain has TRBV28 and TRBJ1-5; a weak D match, TRBD1 (6 bases). V lost 4 bases to trimming and J lost 4 bases, with 14 bases between them. The CDR3 loop spans 15 amino acids. From germline, CDR1 is MDHEN and CDR2 SYDVKM. The CDR3 nucleotides read TGTGCCAGCAGTTCCGTACAGGGCCTTAATCAGCCCCAGCATTTT. This codes for CASSSVQGLNQPQHF.

The chain combines TRBV6-5 with TRBJ1-2, with unresolved D. In germline, CDR1 is MNHEY, CDR2 SVGAGI. The CDR3 is 13 residues long. The V end was cut by 6 bases, the J end by 4 bases, with 12 bases between. The CDR3 DNA reads TGTGCCAGCAGCAACGGGCGGGGCTATGGCTACACCTTC. Translated, it gives CASSNGRGYGYTF.